The clone carrying this T cell receptor beta chain was counted between two and nine times. The antigen is unknown. The data were taken from a study of beta chain features in type 1 diabetes. Study results and limitations: All four CD4+ subsets of Type 1 diabetes patients contained TCRB CDR3s that were moderately but significantly shorter. Comparison showed that naive, central memory and Treg TCRB repertoires appeared more similar among patients than among healthy donors. VDJ junctions in type 1 diabetes patients carried more deletions and fewer insertions.

Of the isolated RNA, all was reverse transcribed, and so the sequenced material was expressed TCRB transcripts. Method: immunoSEQ multiplex PCR; TCRdb's copy keeps in-frame clones and lacks some. The data hold about 150,000 clones, with approximately 8.4% observed a single time. The V end was cut by 4 bases, the J end by 6 bases, with 18 bases between. Per the germline V gene, CDR1 is SGHNT and CDR2 is YYREEE (reference sequence). CDR3 size: 15 residues. CD45RO/CCR7/CD25/CD127/CD95/CD27 separated CD4+ naive, central memory, regulatory and stem cell-like memory cells by sorting. The sequenced sample consisted of central memory CD4+ T cells from blood. The receptor's source is a man aged 18 to 30 with type 1 diabetes. The chain combines TRBV5-4 with TRBJ2-3; D may be TRBD2 (5 bases). The CDR3 DNA is TGTGCCAGCAGCGGAGGCTCTAGAGGAGCGGATACGCAGTATTTT. Translating it yields CASSGGSRGADTQYF. Based on the CDR3 plus reference TRBV5-4 and TRBJ2-3, the full variable domain is ETGVTQSPTHLIKTRGQQVTLRCSSQSGHNTVSWYQQALGQGPQFIFQYYREEENGRGNFPPRFSGLQFPNYSSELNVNALELDDSALYLCASSGGSRGADTQYFGPGTRLTVL.